The 18 T cell receptor beta chains below come from one sample, sequenced in a study of draining lymph node invasion in breast cancer. Cells sorted as CD4+ CD45RA- CD25high were taken as memory regulatory T cells. TCRdb recomputed calls from the bulk RNA-seq reads with MiXCR, one row per CDR3 protein. The top ten hold under 3% of the sample, which has just over 2,500 distinct CDR3 sequences, 64% seen once. The specimen sequenced was sorted memory Tregs from a lymph node. These receptors were obtained from a female donor with luminal breast cancer.

The J gene is TRBJ2-1, the V gene TRBV12-3 or TRBV12-4; D is uncertain. The length of the CDR3 is 13 residues. V was clipped by 4 bases and J by 3 bases, with 7 bases between them. CDR3 sequence (DNA): TGTGCCAGCAGTTCCGAAATCTACAATGAGCAGTTCTTC. It translates to CASSSEIYNEQFF.

This chain links TRBV25-1 with TRBJ2-7; 13 bases map to TRBD2. V trimming: 7 bases; J trimming: 7 bases; junction bases outside the gene matches: 4. Germline CDR1 MGHDK, CDR2 SYGVNS. CDR3 length: 13 amino acids. The DNA of the CDR3 is TGTGCCAGCACCGGACTAGCGGGGGATGAGCAGTACTTC. It codes for CASTGLAGDEQYF.

Only one count was recorded for this clonotype. V gene TRBV7-1 combines with J gene TRBJ2-3; 7 bases line up with TRBD2. TRBV7-1 is labeled an ORF, and its function is uncertain. The CDR3 is made up of 15 amino acids. V shed 1 base, J shed 3 bases, and the junction held 4 bases outside the gene matches. The DNA of the CDR3 is TGTGCCAGCAGCTCAGTAGCGGGCAAGACAGATACGCAGTATTTT. Amino acid sequence: CASSSVAGKTDTQYF.

V is TRBV15 and J is TRBJ2-5; D ambiguous. Germline V lookup: CDR1 LNHNV, CDR2 YYDKDF (reference sequence). Trimming stripped 1 base from V and 4 bases from J, with 7 bases between. There are 13 residues in the CDR3. The CDR3 loop is CATSRGDGETQYF. The CDR3 DNA follows: TGTGCCACCAGCAGAGGGGATGGAGAGACCCAGTACTTC.

The chain links TRBV29-1 to TRBJ2-2; D call uncertain. Germline-derived CDR1 and CDR2 are SQVTM and ANQGSEA. The CDR3 sequence is 11 residues long. Trimming stripped 8 bases from V and 6 bases from J, with 10 bases between. CDR3 DNA: TGCAGCATCGGCCAGCCCGGGGAGCTGTTTTTT. The encoded protein is CSIGQPGELFF.

The V gene is TRBV2, the J gene TRBJ1-1; 7 bases are a match to TRBD1. This CDR3 comprises 13 residues. Germline V CDR1 and CDR2: SNHLY, FYNNEI. V trimming: 8 bases; J trimming: 6 bases; junction bases outside the gene matches: 9. The CDR3: CASSTGRRAEAFF. In DNA, the CDR3 is TGTGCCAGCTCGACAGGGAGGAGAGCTGAAGCTTTCTTT.

There are a few counts of this clonotype. The chain has TRBV30 and TRBJ2-2; TRBD1 or TRBD2 may be the D gene (5 bases each). Trimming took 2 bases from V and 5 from J, leaving 9 bases between them. Germline CDR1 is GTSNPN and CDR2 is SVGIG (reference sequence). The CDR3 runs 13 residues. CDR3 bases: TGTGCCTGGAGTAGCGAGGGGACCGGGGAGCTGTTTTTT. Translating gives CAWSSEGTGELFF.

This clonotype turned up a few times. The chain joins TRBV10-3 to TRBJ1-2; the match to TRBD1 covers 7 bases. Germline V gene data show CDR1 as ENHRY and CDR2 as SYGVKD. CDR3 length: 17 residues. V was clipped by 6 bases and J by 0 bases; unmatched bases: 13. For the CDR3, the DNA is TGTGCCATCAGGAAAAGACAGGGTCCTACTACTAACTATGGCTACACCTTC. It translates to CAIRKRQGPTTNYGYTF.

The chain carries TRBV11-2 and TRBJ1-3; D might be TRBD1 (5 bases). The CDR3 is made up of 17 amino acids. Germline V gene sequence: CDR1 SGHAT, CDR2 FQNNGV. V shed 1 base and J shed 0 bases, with 13 bases lying between them. CDR3 nucleotides: TGTGCCAGCAGCTTAGCTCTGGGGCCAAGCTCTGGAAACACCATATATTTT. It codes for CASSLALGPSSGNTIYF.

V gene TRBV3-1 combines with J gene TRBJ1-1; D call uncertain. The CDR3 extends over 13 amino acids. The germline V gene has CDR1 LGHDT and CDR2 YNNKEL (reference sequence). The V end was cut by 4 bases, the J end by 3 bases, with 9 bases between. In DNA form, the CDR3 reads TGTGCCAGCAGCCCGGCCATACACACTGAAGCTTTCTTT. It translates to CASSPAIHTEAFF. Drawing the rest from reference TRBV3-1 and TRBJ1-1, the complete variable domain is DTAVSQTPKYLVTQMGNDKSIKCEQNLGHDTMYWYKQDSKKFLKIMFSYNNKELIINETVPNRFSPKSPDKAHLNLHINSLELGDSAVYFCASSPAIHTEAFFGQGTRLTVV.

The rearrangement joins TRBV12-3 or TRBV12-4 to TRBJ2-2; D remains unclear. The CDR3 runs 13 residues. The V end lost 5 bases, the J end lost 6 bases, and 10 bases lay between the germline ends. The DNA for the CDR3 is TGTGCCAGCAGTACCCTATTGGCCGGGGAGCTGTTTTTT. It yields the protein CASSTLLAGELFF.

The J gene is TRBJ2-3, the V gene TRBV5-1; no firm D call. V was clipped by 2 bases and J by 2 bases, with 3 bases between them. The germline V gene has CDR1 SGHRS and CDR2 YFSETQ. This CDR3 is 12 amino acids long. The CDR3 DNA is TGCGCCAGCAGCTTCCCCACAGATACGCAGTATTTT. It yields the protein CASSFPTDTQYF.

The chain couples TRBV10-3 to TRBJ1-4; perhaps TRBD1 as D (5 bases). The CDR3 loop spans 17 amino acids. Germline V gene lookup returns CDR1 ENHRY and CDR2 SYGVKD. V dropped 0 bases and J dropped 7 bases, with 18 bases sitting between them. The CDR3 protein is CAISESAGGLGSEKLFF. The CDR3 region has the DNA TGTGCCATCAGTGAGTCCGCCGGGGGTCTCGGTAGTGAAAAACTGTTTTTT.

This clonotype was found a few times. The chain combines TRBV7-8 with TRBJ1-1; maybe TRBD1 (5 bases). V lost 5 bases to trimming and J lost 0 bases, with 10 bases between them. The length of the CDR3 is 14 residues. CDR1 is SGHVS and CDR2 is FQNEAQ in the germline V gene. The CDR3 is CASSPGGMNTEAFF. CDR3 DNA: TGTGCCAGCAGCCCCGGGGGTATGAACACTGAAGCTTTCTTT.

The chain has TRBV29-1 and TRBJ2-3; tentative D call: TRBD2 (6 bases). The germline gives CDR1 SQVTM, CDR2 ANQGSEA. The CDR3 extends over 13 amino acids. V was cut by 6 bases and J by 5 bases, with 15 bases left in between. Here the CDR3 DNA reads TGCAGCGTGGTCGGGGGACTTGGAGATACGCAGTATTTT. Its translation is CSVVGGLGDTQYF.

This clonotype appeared a few times. The chain combines TRBV20-1 with TRBJ1-5, with 11 nucleotides matching TRBD1. The CDR3 has 14 amino acids. Germline lookup yields CDR1 DFQATT and CDR2 SNEGSKA (reference sequence). J lost 6 bases, V lost 5 bases, and 6 bases had no gene match. This CDR3 is CSAWRTGGGQPQHF. CDR3 coding DNA: TGCAGTGCTTGGAGGACAGGGGGCGGTCAGCCCCAGCATTTT.

V gene TRBV28 combines with J gene TRBJ1-1, with D maybe TRBD1 (5 bases). The CDR3 length is 15 residues. V lost 7 bases and J 0 bases, leaving 15 bases between the germline ends. Per germline, CDR1 MDHEN and CDR2 SYDVKM. In nucleotides, the CDR3 is TGTGCCAGCAAAAAGGCCCCCAGGGTGAACACTGAAGCTTTCTTT. It encodes CASKKAPRVNTEAFF.

In regard to this clonotype: An end of the junction does not agree with germline; a read error may underlie this. J is TRBJ2-7 and V is TRBV10-2, with D tentatively TRBD1 (5 bases). The CDR3 sequence is 14 residues long. In germline, CDR1 is WSHSY, CDR2 SAAADI. The CDR3 DNA follows: TGCGCCAGCAGTGACCCAGCACACCGACAGAGACGGGACTTC. It translates to CASSDPAHRQRRDF.